The entry below describes one TCR beta chain. RNA totalling 0.5 to 1 ug underwent reverse transcription with random hexamers. TCRdb fed the immunoSEQ multiplex PCR reads into MiXCR, producing one record per CDR3 protein. The repertoire holds approximately 80,000 distinct CDR3 sequences, with roughly 95% as singletons. The CDR3 runs to 15 residues. Germline lookup yields CDR1 SEHNR and CDR2 FQNEAQ (reference sequence). After removal of 1 base from V and 5 bases from J, the junction contained 6 bases not matched to a gene. The data were obtained in a study of CD8 T cells in Susac syndrome. This chain uses TRBV7-9 with TRBJ2-5, with TRBD1 matching over 8 bases. The specimen sequenced was CD8+ T cells from PBMCs. This TCR derives from a human donor with Susac syndrome. The DNA for the CDR3 is TGTGCCAGCAGCTTAGTGGAGACAGGGGACGAGACCCAGTACTTC. This gives the protein CASSLVETGDETQYF. Full variable domain (missing parts from reference TRBV7-9 and TRBJ2-5): DTGVSQNPRHKITKRGQNVTFRCDPISEHNRLYWYRQTLGQGPEFLTYFQNEAQLEKSRLLSDRFSAERPKGSFSTLEIQRTEQGDSAMYLCASSLVETGDETQYFGPGTRLLVL.